The subject of this entry is one T cell receptor beta chain. Its specificity is not known. Documented time point: sample taken at primary tumor resection. The approximately 67 donors had untreated early-stage non-small cell lung cancer. Every cDNA TCR molecule received its own unique molecular identifier. TCRdb re-called the 5' RACE reads through MiXCR, storing one row per CDR3 protein. The sample comprises around 100,000 distinct CDR3 sequences, 3.5% to 5% of which are singletons, and roughly 20% rests with the top ten. The sample belongs to a study of spatial heterogeneity in lung cancer. Across the study: A consistent excess of beta-chain over alpha-chain sequences was detected.

General observations from the study: Tumoral mutation counts were tracked by counts of expanded intratumoral alpha and beta TCRs.

Here the sequenced sample was lung tumor tissue, taken at surgery. This clonotype was obtained from a male donor with early-stage non-small cell lung cancer.

The CDR3 nucleotides are TGTGCCAGCAGTCCTGAAGACGGGACGGGGAATTCACCCCTCCACTTT. It translates to CASSPEDGTGNSPLHF. The chain joins TRBV2 to TRBJ1-6; possible D gene TRBD1, 5 bases. CDR1 and CDR2 (germline): SNHLY, FYNNEI. Trimming took off 5 bases at V and 7 bases at J, with 18 bases between the two ends. The CDR3 has 16 amino acids.